These 21 T cell receptor beta chains share one sample of origin, sequenced in a study of high-grade serous ovarian cancer treatment subgroups. Tumor tissue was taken before any definitive surgery or chemotherapy was given. The assay was immunoSEQ multiplex PCR, and TCRdb's table has in-frame clones only and misses some. The sample records 11,000 or so clones, about four fifths being singletons. The material sequenced was tumor tissue. The receptor set was obtained from a human donor with high-grade serous ovarian cancer.

The chain has TRBV7-8 and TRBJ2-3; D possibly corresponds to TRBD1 (7 bases). The germline V and J ends were trimmed by 3 bases and 1 base, with 11 bases remaining between them. The germline CDR1 and CDR2 sequences are SGHVS and FQNEAQ. The CDR3 runs to 15 residues. The CDR3 region is CASSFPRGGTDTQYF. The CDR3 DNA reads as TGTGCCAGCAGCTTCCCCAGGGGGGGCACAGATACGCAGTATTTT.

This clone was seen once. The chain is built from TRBV11-2 and TRBJ2-3; 8 bases agree with TRBD2. Trimming removed 5 bases from V and 6 bases from J; junction bases left unmatched: 13. CDR1 and CDR2 from the germline V gene are SGHAT and FQNNGV. The CDR3 length is 16 residues. The CDR3 spells CASSANTGLVGDTQYF. The CDR3 bases are TGTGCCAGCAGCGCCAACACGGGACTAGTAGGTGATACGCAGTATTTT.

The CDR3 region is CASSQLAGGSTDTQYF. The DNA for the CDR3 is TGCGCCAGCAGCCAACTAGCGGGAGGGAGCACAGATACGCAGTATTTT. J is TRBJ2-3 and V is TRBV5-1, with 13 bases identical to TRBD2. CDR3 length: 16 amino acids. Germline assignment: CDR1 SGHRS and CDR2 YFSETQ. Trimming took 4 bases from V and 0 from J; bases not matched to a gene: 2.

The chain joins TRBV12-5 to TRBJ2-3; perhaps TRBD2 as D (6 bases). The V gene lost 6 bases and the J gene lost 2 bases, with 12 bases spanning the gap. CDR1 and CDR2 from the germline V gene are LGHNT and FRNRAP. The CDR3 contains 14 residues. The CDR3 DNA reads TGTGCTAGTGGCCAAGGGGACTCCACAGATACGCAGTATTTT. The encoded protein is CASGQGDSTDTQYF.

As DNA, the CDR3 is TGCAGCGTTTCAGCGGGGTTCACAGATACGCAGTATTTT. Translated: CSVSAGFTDTQYF. The chain employs TRBV29-1 and TRBJ2-3, with TRBD2 matching over 7 bases. V shed 5 bases, J shed 2 bases, and the junction held 4 bases outside the gene matches. The germline gives CDR1 SQVTM, CDR2 ANQGSEA. The CDR3 totals 13 residues.

This rearrangement joins TRBV4-2 to TRBJ2-1, with D tentatively TRBD2 (6 bases). CDR3 length: 15 amino acids. Germline assignment: CDR1 LGHNA and CDR2 YNFKEQ. V lost 1 base and J 6 bases, leaving 13 bases between the germline ends. The CDR3 loop is CASSQGNSGPNEQFF. CDR3 coding DNA: TGTGCCAGCAGCCAAGGGAATAGCGGTCCCAATGAGCAGTTCTTC.

The chain recombines TRBV19 with TRBJ1-6; a weak D match, TRBD1 (5 bases). The germline CDR1 and CDR2 sequences are LNHDA and SQIVND (reference sequence). The CDR3 is 16 residues long. The V end was cut by 6 bases, the J end by 10 bases, with 22 bases between. CDR3 in amino acids: CASRERSRVVGSPLHF. CDR3 coding DNA: TGTGCCAGTAGGGAAAGGAGCAGGGTCGTGGGATCACCCCTCCACTTT.

In the case of this clone: Mismatch with germline at one junction end may stem from a read error. The chain is built from TRBV7-7 and TRBJ2-5, with 8 bases lining up with TRBD1. Per the germline V gene, CDR1 is SSHAT and CDR2 is FNYEAQ (reference sequence). This CDR3 is 13 amino acids long. The CDR3 loop is CASSYQGAETQYF. CDR3 DNA sequence: TGTGCTAGCAGCTACCAGGGGGCAGAGACCCAGTACTTC.

V is TRBV4-1 and J is TRBJ1-3; D is unresolved. Germline V gene data show CDR1 as MGHRA and CDR2 as YSYEKL. V dropped 4 bases and J dropped 0 bases, with 7 bases sitting between them. This CDR3 is built from 14 residues. In DNA form, the CDR3 reads TGCGCCAGCAGCCCTTGGGACTCTGGAAACACCATATATTTT. Protein sequence: CASSPWDSGNTIYF.

The chain combines TRBV28 with TRBJ2-1, with 7 nucleotides matching TRBD1. The CDR3 has 16 residues. The germline CDR1 and CDR2 sequences are MDHEN and SYDVKM. J gave up 2 bases and V 6 bases, and 10 bases lay outside the gene matches. CDR3 nucleotide sequence: TGTGCCAGCAGCCTTCCCGGACAGGAGCCCTACAATGAGCAGTTCTTC. Translated: CASSLPGQEPYNEQFF.

This rearrangement joins TRBV5-6 to TRBJ2-4, with TRBD1 matching 7 bases. J gave up 5 bases and V 5 bases, and 7 bases lay outside the gene matches. The germline gives CDR1 SGHDT, CDR2 YYEEEE. This CDR3 comprises 14 residues. The CDR3 sequence is CASRSRQGQNIQYF. The DNA of the CDR3 is TGTGCCAGCAGAAGCCGACAGGGCCAAAACATTCAGTACTTC.

This clone was observed once. The CDR3 sequence is CASSSGVGNQPQHF. In DNA form, the CDR3 reads TGCGCCAGCAGCTCAGGGGTAGGCAATCAGCCCCAGCATTTT. This rearrangement joins TRBV5-1 to TRBJ1-5, with a tentative D call TRBD1 (6 bases). The ends were cut back, 3 bases at V and 2 bases at J, with 9 bases in the middle. This CDR3 has 14 residues. CDR1 is SGHRS, CDR2 YFSETQ, per germline. The full variable domain, its missing parts supplied by reference TRBV5-1 and TRBJ1-5, is KAGVTQTPRYLIKTRGQQVTLSCSPISGHRSVSWYQQTPGQGLQFLFEYFSETQRNKGNFPGRFSGRQFSNSRSEMNVSTLELGDSALYLCASSSGVGNQPQHFGDGTRLSIL.

Only one count was recorded for this clone. The V call is TRBV28, the J call TRBJ1-3; D unresolved. Per the germline V gene, CDR1 is MDHEN and CDR2 is SYDVKM. The CDR3 runs 14 residues. Trimming pared 8 bases from V and 3 bases from J, leaving 14 bases between. This CDR3 is CASQTLTLGNTIYF. The DNA for the CDR3 is TGTGCCAGCCAGACACTTACTCTTGGAAACACCATATATTTT.

The chain couples TRBV29-1 to TRBJ2-7, with no clear D. The germline V gene encodes CDR1 SQVTM and CDR2 ANQGSEA. Trimming cost V 1 base and J 5 bases, with 6 bases left between them. This CDR3 is built from 11 residues. This chain's CDR3 is CSVEVTHEQYF. The CDR3 region has the DNA TGCAGCGTTGAAGTAACCCACGAGCAGTACTTC.

The rearrangement uses TRBV2 and TRBJ2-2; tentative D call: TRBD1 (5 bases). The germline V and J ends were trimmed by 5 bases and 6 bases, with 10 bases remaining between them. There are 13 residues in the CDR3. Looked up from germline, CDR1 is SNHLY and CDR2 is FYNNEI. The CDR3 region has the DNA TGTGCCAGCAGTTCCACAGGATCCGGGGAGCTGTTTTTT. Its translation is CASSSTGSGELFF.

The chain recombines TRBV6-5 with TRBJ1-2, with 12 nucleotides matching TRBD1. The CDR3 is 13 residues long. The germline V gene encodes CDR1 MNHEY and CDR2 SVGAGI. The V gene end was trimmed by 5 bases and the J gene end by 8 bases; junction bases not matched to a gene: 3. The CDR3 DNA is TGTGCCAGCAGTCGGGACAGGGGGCGAGGCTACACCTTC. Its protein is CASSRDRGRGYTF.

This chain connects TRBV7-9 to TRBJ1-2, with D perhaps TRBD1 (6 bases). Trimming cost V 2 bases and J 8 bases, with 12 bases left between them. Germline V gives CDR1 SEHNR, CDR2 FQNEAQ (reference sequence). There are 13 residues in the CDR3. DNA for the CDR3: TGTGCCAGCAGCTTAAAGGGGGATGAGGGCTACACCTTC. It codes for CASSLKGDEGYTF. The entire variable domain, with the rest obtained from reference TRBV7-9 and TRBJ1-2, is as follows: DTGVSQNPRHKITKRGQNVTFRCDPISEHNRLYWYRQTLGQGPEFLTYFQNEAQLEKSRLLSDRFSAERPKGSFSTLEIQRTEQGDSAMYLCASSLKGDEGYTFGSGTRLTVV.

The CDR3 DNA reads TGTGCCAGTAGTAGGGAAGGGTATCAGCCCCAGCATTTT. As protein: CASSREGYQPQHF. V usage is TRBV19 and J usage is TRBJ1-5; D is ambiguous. V dropped 4 bases and J dropped 5 bases, with 9 bases sitting between them. This CDR3 comprises 13 residues. Germline assignment: CDR1 LNHDA and CDR2 SQIVND (reference sequence).

The chain joins TRBV7-9 to TRBJ1-1, with unresolved D. The CDR3 spans 15 residues. The V gene lost 5 bases and the J gene lost 1 base, with 14 bases spanning the gap. Germline CDR1 reads SEHNR; CDR2 reads FQNEAQ (reference sequence). In nucleotides, the CDR3 is TGTGCCAGCAGCCCGGAAATACATAAGAACACTGAAGCTTTCTTT. Its protein is CASSPEIHKNTEAFF.

In its sample, this clone was seen a few times. V gene TRBV19 combines with J gene TRBJ2-2, with 8 nucleotides matching TRBD2. With V trimmed by 4 bases and J by 6 bases, 7 bases remained unmatched. Germline lookup yields CDR1 LNHDA and CDR2 SQIVND (reference sequence). The CDR3 runs 15 residues. The CDR3 loop is CASSTASGSAGELFF. For the CDR3, the DNA is TGTGCCAGTAGTACGGCTAGCGGGTCCGCCGGGGAGCTGTTTTTT.

The V call is TRBV18, the J call TRBJ2-6; 7 bases fit TRBD1. Germline CDR1 reads KGHSH; CDR2 reads LQKENI. The ends lost 0 bases at V and 1 base at J; junction bases unmatched: 12. The CDR3 has 20 residues. The CDR3 is CASSPPTQGPSCSGANVLTF. In DNA, the CDR3 is TGTGCCAGCTCACCACCTACACAGGGGCCCTCTTGTTCTGGGGCCAACGTCCTGACTTTC. Complete variable domain (other parts from reference TRBV18 and TRBJ2-6): NAGVMQNPRHLVRRRGQEARLRCSPMKGHSHVYWYRQLPEEGLKFMVYLQKENIIDESGMPKERFSAEFPKEGPSILRIQQVVRGDSAAYFCASSPPTQGPSCSGANVLTFGAGSRLTVL.